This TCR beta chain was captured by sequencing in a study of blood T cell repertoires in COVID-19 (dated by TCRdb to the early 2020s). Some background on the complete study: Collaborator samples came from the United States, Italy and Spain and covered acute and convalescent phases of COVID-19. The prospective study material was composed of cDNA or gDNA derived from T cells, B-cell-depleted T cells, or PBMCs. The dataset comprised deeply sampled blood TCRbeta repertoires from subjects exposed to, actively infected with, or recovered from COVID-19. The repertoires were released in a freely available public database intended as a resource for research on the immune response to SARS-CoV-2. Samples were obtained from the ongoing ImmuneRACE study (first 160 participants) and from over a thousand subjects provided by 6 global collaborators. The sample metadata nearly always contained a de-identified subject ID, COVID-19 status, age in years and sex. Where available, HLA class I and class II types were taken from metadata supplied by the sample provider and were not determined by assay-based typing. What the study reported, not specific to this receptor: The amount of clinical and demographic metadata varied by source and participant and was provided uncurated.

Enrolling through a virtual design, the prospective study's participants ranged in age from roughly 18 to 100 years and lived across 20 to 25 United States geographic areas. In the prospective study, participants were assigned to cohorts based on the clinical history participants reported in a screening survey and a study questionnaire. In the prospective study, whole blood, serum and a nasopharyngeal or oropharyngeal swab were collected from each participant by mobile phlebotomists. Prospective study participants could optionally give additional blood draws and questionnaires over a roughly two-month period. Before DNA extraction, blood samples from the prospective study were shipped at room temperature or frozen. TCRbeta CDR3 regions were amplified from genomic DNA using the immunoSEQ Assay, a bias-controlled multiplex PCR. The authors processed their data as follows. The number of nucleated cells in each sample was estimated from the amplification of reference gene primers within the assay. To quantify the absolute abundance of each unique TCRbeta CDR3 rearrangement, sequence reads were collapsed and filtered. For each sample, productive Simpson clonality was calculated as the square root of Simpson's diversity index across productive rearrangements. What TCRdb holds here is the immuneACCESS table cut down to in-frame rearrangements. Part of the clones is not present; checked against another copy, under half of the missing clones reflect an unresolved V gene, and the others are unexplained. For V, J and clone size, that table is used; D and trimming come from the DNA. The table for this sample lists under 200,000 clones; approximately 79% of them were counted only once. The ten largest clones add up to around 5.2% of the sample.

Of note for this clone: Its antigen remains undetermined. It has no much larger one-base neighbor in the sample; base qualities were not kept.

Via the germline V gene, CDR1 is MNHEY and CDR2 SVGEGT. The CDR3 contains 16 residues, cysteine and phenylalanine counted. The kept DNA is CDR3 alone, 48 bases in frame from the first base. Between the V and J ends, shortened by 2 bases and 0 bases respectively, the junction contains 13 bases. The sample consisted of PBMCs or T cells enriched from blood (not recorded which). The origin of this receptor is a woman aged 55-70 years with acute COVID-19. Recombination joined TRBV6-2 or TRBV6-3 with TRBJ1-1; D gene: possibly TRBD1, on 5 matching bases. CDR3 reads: CASSYVGRSMNTEAFF. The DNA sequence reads TGTGCCAGCAGTTACGTGGGGCGGAGTATGAACACTGAAGCTTTCTTT.